Presented here are 3 T cell receptor beta chains from one specimen sequenced in a study of tumor-infiltrating lymphocytes in primary liver carcinoma. Germline DNA was extracted too, while blood RNA derived from unsorted whole blood. With around 500 ng total RNA as template and a constant-region primer, TCR beta cDNA was made. Libraries covering TCR beta were generated through three nested multiplex PCR rounds (using a slightly modified ARM-PCR). Rounds one and two of PCR, each of 10 cycles, were primed with TRBV1-TRBV30 forward primers and a C-beta reverse primer. A single record per CDR3 protein comes from TCRdb applying MiXCR to the multiplex PCR reads. The data show about 210,000 distinct CDR3 sequences, approximately 65% seen once. Sequenced: peripheral blood. The receptors shown here come from a woman aged 55 to 70 with primary liver carcinoma and hepatitis B virus infection.

On this clonotype itself: At one of its ends the junction is not consistent with the germline gene, which may arise from a read error. The chain is built from TRBV12-3 or TRBV12-4 and TRBJ1-2; possible D gene TRBD1, 5 bases. The CDR3 has 13 amino acids. The CDR3 loop is CASTTNRNYDYTF. The CDR3, as DNA: TGTGCCAGCACTACTAACAGGAACTATGACTACACCTTC.

The CDR3 loop reads CANSLRTGVIYGYTF. As DNA, the CDR3 is TGTGCCAACAGTCTCAGGACAGGGGTTATCTATGGCTACACCTTC. This chain joins TRBV11-3 and TRBJ1-2; 9 nucleotides line up with TRBD1. CDR3 length: 15 amino acids. Germline lookup yields CDR1 SGHNT and CDR2 YENEEA. V lost 10 bases, J lost 4 bases, and 13 bases stayed unmatched.

The rearrangement links TRBV18 to TRBJ2-4; 11 bases agree with TRBD2. The CDR3 extends over 14 amino acids. V dropped 8 bases and J dropped 7; count of bases not matched to a gene: 7. Germline-derived CDR1 and CDR2 are KGHSH and LQKENI. The CDR3 DNA sequence: TGTGCCAGCGAAACTAGCGGGAGTGCGAACATTCAGTACTTC. It yields the protein CASETSGSANIQYF.